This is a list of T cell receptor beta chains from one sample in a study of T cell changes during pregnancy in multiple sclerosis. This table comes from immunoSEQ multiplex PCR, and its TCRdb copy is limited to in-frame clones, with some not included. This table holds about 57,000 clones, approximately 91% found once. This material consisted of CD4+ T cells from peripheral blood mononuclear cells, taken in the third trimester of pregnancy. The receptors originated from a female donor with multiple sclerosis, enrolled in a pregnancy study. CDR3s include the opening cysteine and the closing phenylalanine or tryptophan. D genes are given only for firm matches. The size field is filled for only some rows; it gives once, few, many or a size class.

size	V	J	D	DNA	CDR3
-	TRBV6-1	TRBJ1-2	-	TGTGCCAGCAGGAAGGGGGATCTTAACTATGGCTACACCTTC	CASRKGDLNYGYTF
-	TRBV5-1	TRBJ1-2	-	TGCGCCAGCAGCTTGGAAGCCTCGTGGGGCTACACCTTC	CASSLEASWGYTF
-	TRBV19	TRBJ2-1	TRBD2	TGTGCCAGTAGTGCGGGACTAGCGGGAGCTGGCGAGCAGTTCTTC	CASSAGLAGAGEQFF
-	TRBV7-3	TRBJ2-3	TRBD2	TGTGCCAGCAGCTCCGGGACTAGTACAGATACGCAGTATTTT	CASSSGTSTDTQYF
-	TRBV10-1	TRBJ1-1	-	TGCGCCAGCAGGACAAAACAGAACACTGAAGCTTTCTTT	CASRTKQNTEAFF
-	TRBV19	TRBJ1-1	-	TGTGCCAGTAGTCCTCAGGGAAGACCGGCATTCTTT	CASSPQGRPAFF
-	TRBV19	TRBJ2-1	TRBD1	TGTGCCAGTAGGAGTCAGGGGGAGACGAGGAATGAGCAGTTCTTC	CASRSQGETRNEQFF
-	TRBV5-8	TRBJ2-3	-	TGTGCCAGCAGCTCCCTAGCGTATACGCAGTATTTT	CASSSLAYTQYF
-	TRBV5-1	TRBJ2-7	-	TGCGCCAGCAGTATAGGGACATCAGGCTACGAGCAGTACTTC	CASSIGTSGYEQYF
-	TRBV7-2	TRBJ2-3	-	TGTGCCAGCAGCTTAGCGCAGTGGTCAGATACGCAGTATTTT	CASSLAQWSDTQYF
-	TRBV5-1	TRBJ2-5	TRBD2	TGCGCCAGCAGCCCGCGGACTAGCGCAGAGACCCAGTACTTC	CASSPRTSAETQYF
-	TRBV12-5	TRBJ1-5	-	TGTGCTAGTGGTTTTGAGTCGGGGAGTCAGCCCCAGCATTTT	CASGFESGSQPQHF
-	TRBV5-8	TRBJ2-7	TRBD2	TGTGCCAGCAGCCGGGGACTAGCTCCCTCCTACGAGCAGTACTTC	CASSRGLAPSYEQYF
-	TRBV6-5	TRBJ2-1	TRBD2	TGTGCCAGCAGTTCCCCGGGGGGGAATGAGCAGTTCTTC	CASSSPGGNEQFF
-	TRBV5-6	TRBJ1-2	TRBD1	TGTGCCAGCAGCCCGGTTGACAGGGCCTATGGCTACACCTTC	CASSPVDRAYGYTF
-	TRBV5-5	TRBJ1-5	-	TGTGCCAGCAGCTTTCAAAGCAATCAGCCCCAGCATTTT	CASSFQSNQPQHF
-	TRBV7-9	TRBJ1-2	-	TGTGCCAGCAGCTTAGCTGTGGAGGGCTACACCTTC	CASSLAVEGYTF
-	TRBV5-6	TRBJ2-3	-	TGTGCCAGCAGCCGCAGGGATACGCAGTATTTT	CASSRRDTQYF
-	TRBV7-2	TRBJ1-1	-	TGTGCCAGCAGCCCGGTAAGAGGAGCTGAAGCTTTCTTT	CASSPVRGAEAFF
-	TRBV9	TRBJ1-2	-	TGTGCCAGCTCCAGAGGGCTCGACAGGTCCCACTATGGCTACACCTTC	CASSRGLDRSHYGYTF
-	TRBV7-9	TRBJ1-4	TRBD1	TGTGCCAGCAGTCCTGGGGACAGGGCATACGAAAAACTGTTTTTT	CASSPGDRAYEKLFF
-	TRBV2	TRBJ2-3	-	TGTGCCAGCCTTAGCGGCCCAAACACAGATACGCAGTATTTT	CASLSGPNTDTQYF
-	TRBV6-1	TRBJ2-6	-	TGTGCCAGCAGTGAAGCGCTTCTGGCGGGAAACGTGGGAAGGTCTGGGGCCAACGTCCTGACTTTC	CASSEALLAGNVGRSGANVLTF
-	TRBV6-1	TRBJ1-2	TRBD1	TGTGCCAGCAGTGAACTCGGACAGGCAAGGGGCTATGGCTACACCTTC	CASSELGQARGYGYTF
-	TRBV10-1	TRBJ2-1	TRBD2	TGCGCCAGCAGTGATTCCGGGACTAGCGGGAGAGAGCAGTTCTTC	CASSDSGTSGREQFF
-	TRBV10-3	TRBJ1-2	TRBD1	TGTGCCATCAGTGCCCGGGACAGGGACCATGGCTACACCTTC	CAISARDRDHGYTF
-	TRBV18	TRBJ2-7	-	TGTGCCAGCTCACCCGGCTACGAGCAGTACTTC	CASSPGYEQYF
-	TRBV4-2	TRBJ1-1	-	TGTGCCAGCAGCCAAGAAGGGGGTCTGATGAACACTGAAGCTTTCTTT	CASSQEGGLMNTEAFF
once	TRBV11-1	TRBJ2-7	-	TGTGCCAGCAGTTCTGTTAATAGAGCCTACGAGCAGTACTTC	CASSSVNRAYEQYF
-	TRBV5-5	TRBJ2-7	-	TGTGCCAGCAGCTTGCATCCCTACGAGCAGTACTTC	CASSLHPYEQYF
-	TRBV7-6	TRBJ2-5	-	TGTGCCAGCAGCTCGGGTCCCCAAGAGACCCAGTACTTC	CASSSGPQETQYF
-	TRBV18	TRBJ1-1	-	TGTGCCAGCTCATCAGAGAACACTGAAGCTTTCTTT	CASSSENTEAFF
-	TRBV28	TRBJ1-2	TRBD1	TGTGCCAGCAGTGCGGACAGGAACTATGGCTACACCTTC	CASSADRNYGYTF